Below are 19 T cell receptor beta chains sequenced from a single sample in a study of neoadjuvant anti-PD-1 for oral cavity cancer. Repertoires were generated with immunoSEQ multiplex PCR, while TCRdb's copy carries only in-frame clones and drops some. The sample carries some 15,000 clones, 70% to 85% recorded once. Time point of the sample: after neoadjuvant nivolumab, at surgical resection. Sequenced material: PBMCs, taken after nivolumab (anti-PD-1) treatment. These receptors were taken from a person between 35 and 79 years old with oral cavity squamous cell carcinoma.

V usage is TRBV6-1 and J usage is TRBJ1-4; D is uncertain. The CDR3 consists of 14 residues. The V end lost 4 bases, the J end lost 3 bases, and 9 bases lay between the germline ends. The V gene's germline CDR1 is MNHNS and CDR2 SASEGT. The CDR3 DNA reads as TGTGCCAGCAGTGGGAAGAACCCTAATGAAAAACTGTTTTTT. This sequence encodes CASSGKNPNEKLFF.

V gene TRBV7-9 combines with J gene TRBJ1-4, with 10 bases identical to TRBD1. V trimming: 0 bases; J trimming: 7 bases; junction bases outside the gene matches: 2. This CDR3 spans 15 amino acids. Germline CDR1 SEHNR, CDR2 FQNEAQ (reference sequence). The chain's CDR3 is CASSLATGGSEKLFF. As DNA, the CDR3 is TGTGCCAGCAGCTTAGCGACAGGGGGCAGTGAAAAACTGTTTTTT.

This clone was recorded a few times. V usage is TRBV12-5 and J usage is TRBJ2-7; TRBD1 matches 7 bases. Losses at the gene ends were 2 bases for V and 0 bases for J; bases not matched to a gene: 4. CDR1 and CDR2 from the germline V gene are LGHNT and FRNRAP. The CDR3 contains 15 residues. The CDR3 region has the DNA TGTGCTAGTGGTTTGACCGGGACAGCCTCCTACGAGCAGTACTTC. It encodes CASGLTGTASYEQYF. The entire variable domain, with the rest obtained from reference TRBV12-5 and TRBJ2-7, is as follows: DARVTQTPRHKVTEMGQEVTMRCQPILGHNTVFWYRQTMMQGLELLAYFRNRAPLDDSGMPKDRFSAEMPDATLATLKIQPSEPRDSAVYFCASGLTGTASYEQYFGPGTRLTVT.

The chain employs TRBV6-1 and TRBJ2-7, with 8 bases that match TRBD2. The CDR3 contains 15 residues. The trim removed 3 bases at V and 0 bases at J, leaving 4 bases unmatched. Germline CDR1 reads MNHNS; CDR2 reads SASEGT. CDR3 loop: CASSEGSGSSYEQYF. The CDR3 DNA follows: TGTGCCAGCAGTGAGGGGAGCGGGAGCTCCTACGAGCAGTACTTC.

This chain links TRBV20-1 with TRBJ2-1; the D gene is possibly TRBD1 (6 bases). V was cut by 5 bases and J by 10 bases, with 12 bases left in between. CDR1 and CDR2 from the germline V gene are DFQATT and SNEGSKA (reference sequence). The CDR3 is 11 amino acids. This CDR3 reads CSARRTAEQFF. The CDR3 nucleotides are TGCAGTGCTCGCCGGACAGCCGAGCAGTTCTTC.

This clone was seen once. V and J are TRBV27 and TRBJ2-4, with 7 bases that match TRBD2. This CDR3 has 12 residues. Trimming took 4 bases from V and 11 from J; bases not matched to a gene: 5. Germline assignment: CDR1 MNHEY and CDR2 SMNVEV (reference sequence). As DNA, the CDR3 is TGTGCCAGCAGTTCGGCGGGGGACCTTCAGTACTTC. Translated: CASSSAGDLQYF.

This clone has more than one count but fewer than ten. The CDR3 sequence: CASRGLLLNTEAFF. The CDR3 bases are TGCGCCAGCCGCGGCCTATTGCTGAACACTGAAGCTTTCTTT. This chain joins TRBV4-1 and TRBJ1-1; D uncertain. Between the trimmed V and J ends, which lost 8 bases and 0 bases, there was a span of 13 bases. The CDR3 loop spans 14 amino acids. CDR1 and CDR2 from the germline V gene are MGHRA and YSYEKL.

This rearrangement joins TRBV5-6 to TRBJ2-7; tentative D call: TRBD1 (5 bases). The germline V gene encodes CDR1 SGHDT and CDR2 YYEEEE. This CDR3 region has 14 residues. The V and J ends lost 6 bases and 5 bases respectively, with 18 bases between them. CDR3 sequence (DNA): TGTGCCAGCACGACCAAGGGAACAGGTAACGAGCAGTACTTC. It specifies CASTTKGTGNEQYF. The full variable domain, with the rest looked up from reference TRBV5-6 and TRBJ2-7, is DAGVTQSPTHLIKTRGQQVTLRCSPKSGHDTVSWYQQALGQGPQFIFQYYEEEERQRGNFPDRFSGHQFPNYSSELNVNALLLGDSALYLCASTTKGTGNEQYFGPGTRLTVT.

V and J are TRBV2 and TRBJ1-2, with TRBD1 matching 8 bases. The CDR3 extends over 14 amino acids. V trimming: 5 bases; J trimming: 5 bases; junction bases outside the gene matches: 7. CDR1 and CDR2 from the germline V gene are SNHLY and FYNNEI. CDR3: CASSRQGREYGYTF. The CDR3 DNA is TGTGCCAGCAGTCGACAGGGGAGGGAGTATGGCTACACCTTC.

The sample holds one count of this clone. This chain uses TRBV6-4 with TRBJ1-5, with TRBD1 identical over 8 bases. The germline V gene encodes CDR1 MRHNA and CDR2 SNTAGT. After removal of 5 bases from V and 5 bases from J, the junction contained 2 bases not matched to a gene. This CDR3 is built from 13 residues. The chain's CDR3 is CASSPQGDQPQHF. Written as DNA, the CDR3 is TGTGCCAGCAGTCCACAGGGGGATCAGCCCCAGCATTTT.

This clone showed up just once. This chain connects TRBV29-1 to TRBJ2-7; the D is unclear. Germline loops: CDR1 SQVTM, CDR2 ANQGSEA. The CDR3 sequence is 11 residues long. The germline V and J ends were trimmed by 3 bases and 4 bases, with 7 bases remaining between them. This CDR3 reads CSVEQEYEQYF. The CDR3 DNA is TGCAGCGTTGAGCAGGAGTACGAGCAGTACTTC.

This clone was counted only a few times. The chain combines TRBV19 with TRBJ2-7, with TRBD1 identical over 8 bases. The V gene end was trimmed by 6 bases and the J gene end by 2 bases; junction bases not matched to a gene: 3. CDR1 and CDR2 from the germline V gene are LNHDA and SQIVND (reference sequence). This CDR3 is built from 13 residues. CDR3: CASSGQGTYEQYF. In nucleotides, the CDR3 is TGTGCCAGTAGCGGACAGGGAACCTACGAGCAGTACTTC.

This clone turned up a few times. This rearrangement joins TRBV5-1 to TRBJ2-1, with a possible D match to TRBD2 (6 bases). The CDR3 is 14 amino acids. V was shortened by 6 bases and J by 0 bases, with 10 bases between the two germline ends. Germline-derived CDR1 and CDR2 are SGHRS and YFSETQ. CDR3 in DNA: TGCGCCAGCACGACGGGAGTCTCCTACAATGAGCAGTTCTTC. Translating gives CASTTGVSYNEQFF.

This sequence joins TRBV7-6 and TRBJ1-6, with D perhaps TRBD1 (6 bases). V shed 1 base and J shed 7 bases, with 14 bases lying between them. This CDR3 is built from 16 residues. The germline CDR1 and CDR2 sequences are SGHVS and FNYEAQ. CDR3: CASSLVSGGRNSPLHF. The CDR3, as DNA: TGTGCCAGCAGCTTAGTTAGCGGGGGGCGGAATTCACCCCTCCACTTT.

The V and J genes are TRBV27 and TRBJ2-2, with D tentatively TRBD1 (5 bases). V was clipped by 5 bases and J by 0 bases, with 13 bases between them. CDR1 is MNHEY, CDR2 SMNVEV, per germline (reference sequence). The CDR3 consists of 16 residues. CDR3 region: CASSQGAQTNTGELFF. CDR3 nucleotides: TGTGCCAGCAGTCAAGGGGCCCAAACGAACACCGGGGAGCTGTTTTTT.

The chain links TRBV19 to TRBJ1-2, with D unresolved. From germline, CDR1 is LNHDA and CDR2 SQIVND (reference sequence). Trimming took off 2 bases at V and 0 bases at J, with 10 bases between the two ends. This CDR3 is 15 amino acids long. The CDR3 spells CASSIQLLANYGYTF. In DNA, the CDR3 is TGTGCCAGTAGTATACAGCTACTAGCTAACTATGGCTACACCTTC.

This clone was seen a handful of times. This CDR3 is CASSRQDATNEKLFF. Written as DNA, the CDR3 is TGTGCCAGCAGTCGACAGGATGCAACTAATGAAAAACTGTTTTTT. The V gene is TRBV28, the J gene TRBJ1-4; tentatively, D is TRBD1 (6 bases). The germline V gene has CDR1 MDHEN and CDR2 SYDVKM. The CDR3 consists of 15 residues. The V end was cut by 5 bases, the J end by 0 bases, with 10 bases between.

The chain uses TRBV29-1 and TRBJ2-1; 7 bases fit TRBD1. V was clipped by 6 bases and J by 4 bases; unmatched bases: 6. Germline-derived CDR1 and CDR2 are SQVTM and ANQGSEA. This CDR3 comprises 13 residues. The DNA for the CDR3 is TGCAGCGTCGTTGACAGGGCGTACAATGAGCAGTTCTTC. Amino acid sequence: CSVVDRAYNEQFF.

The rearrangement uses TRBV18 and TRBJ1-6; 9 bases fit TRBD1. The V gene's germline CDR1 is KGHSH and CDR2 LQKENI. After removal of 4 bases from V and 0 bases from J, the junction contained 7 bases not matched to a gene. The CDR3 length is 18 residues. The CDR3 region is CASSQGQGQSSYNSPLHF. CDR3 coding DNA: TGTGCCAGCTCACAGGGACAGGGACAGAGCTCCTATAATTCACCCCTCCACTTT.